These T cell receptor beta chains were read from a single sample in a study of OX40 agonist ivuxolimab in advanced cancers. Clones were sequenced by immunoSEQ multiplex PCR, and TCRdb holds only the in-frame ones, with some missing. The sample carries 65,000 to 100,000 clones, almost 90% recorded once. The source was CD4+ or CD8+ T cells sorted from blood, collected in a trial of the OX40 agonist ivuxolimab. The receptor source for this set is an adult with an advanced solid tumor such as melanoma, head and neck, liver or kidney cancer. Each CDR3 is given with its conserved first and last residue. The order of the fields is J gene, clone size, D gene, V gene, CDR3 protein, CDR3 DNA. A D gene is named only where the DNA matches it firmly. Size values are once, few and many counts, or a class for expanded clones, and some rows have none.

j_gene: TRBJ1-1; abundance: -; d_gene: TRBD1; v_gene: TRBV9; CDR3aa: CASSVTTGVNTEAFF; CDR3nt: TGTGCCAGCAGCGTGACGACAGGGGTGAACACTGAAGCTTTCTTT
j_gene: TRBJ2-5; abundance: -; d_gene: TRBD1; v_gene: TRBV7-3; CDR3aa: CASSLGRGLQETQYF; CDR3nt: TGTGCCAGCAGCTTAGGCAGGGGGCTCCAAGAGACCCAGTACTTC
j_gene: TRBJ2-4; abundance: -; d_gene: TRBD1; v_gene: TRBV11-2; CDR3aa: CASSQGENIQYF; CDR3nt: TGTGCCAGCAGCCAGGGGGAAAACATTCAGTACTTC
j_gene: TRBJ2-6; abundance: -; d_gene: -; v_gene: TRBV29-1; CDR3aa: CSVDGSSGANVLTF; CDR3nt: TGCAGCGTTGATGGGTCCTCTGGGGCCAACGTCCTGACTTTC
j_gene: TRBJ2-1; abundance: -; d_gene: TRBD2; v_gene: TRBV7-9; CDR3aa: CASSWGLGEPGEQFF; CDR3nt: TGTGCCAGCAGCTGGGGACTAGGGGAACCGGGTGAGCAGTTCTTC
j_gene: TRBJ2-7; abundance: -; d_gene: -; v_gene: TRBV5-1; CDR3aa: CASSLEKGLKQYF; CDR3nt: TGCGCCAGCAGCTTGGAAAAAGGCCTCAAGCAGTACTTC
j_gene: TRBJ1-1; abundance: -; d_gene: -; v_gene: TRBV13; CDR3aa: CASSLPVRAAGAFF; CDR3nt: TGTGCCAGCAGCTTACCTGTCAGGGCCGCCGGAGCTTTCTTT
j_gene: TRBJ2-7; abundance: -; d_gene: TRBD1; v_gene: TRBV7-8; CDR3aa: CASSGSAQGQGYEQYF; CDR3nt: TGTGCCAGCAGCGGATCCGCCCAAGGACAGGGATACGAGCAGTACTTC
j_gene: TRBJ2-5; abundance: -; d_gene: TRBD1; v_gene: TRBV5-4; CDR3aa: CASSLGPGQGFETQYF; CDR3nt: TGTGCCAGCAGCTTAGGCCCGGGACAGGGATTCGAGACCCAGTACTTC
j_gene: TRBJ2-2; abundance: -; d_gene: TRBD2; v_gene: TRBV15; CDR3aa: CATSRDVGGVVGELFF; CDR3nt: TGTGCCACCAGCAGAGATGTGGGAGGGGTCGTCGGGGAGCTGTTTTTT
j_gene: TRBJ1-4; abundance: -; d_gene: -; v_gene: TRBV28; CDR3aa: CASSSNRATNEKLFF; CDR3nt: TGTGCCAGCAGTTCCAACAGGGCCACTAATGAAAAACTGTTTTTT
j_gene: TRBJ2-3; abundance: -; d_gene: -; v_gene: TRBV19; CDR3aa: CASKQRATDTQYF; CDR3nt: TGTGCCAGTAAACAGCGAGCCACAGATACGCAGTATTTT
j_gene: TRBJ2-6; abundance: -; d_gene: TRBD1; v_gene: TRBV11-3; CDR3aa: CASSLGPGQGAGANVLTF; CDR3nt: TGTGCCAGCAGCTTAGGGCCGGGACAGGGTGCCGGGGCCAACGTCCTGACTTTC
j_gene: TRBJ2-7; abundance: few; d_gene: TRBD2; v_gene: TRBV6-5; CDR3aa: CASFGRPSYEQYF; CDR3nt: TGTGCCAGCTTCGGGAGGCCTTCCTACGAGCAGTACTTC
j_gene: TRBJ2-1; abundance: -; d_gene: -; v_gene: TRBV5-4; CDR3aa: CASSLVIHNEQFF; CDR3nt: TGTGCCAGCAGCTTGGTTATTCACAATGAGCAGTTCTTC
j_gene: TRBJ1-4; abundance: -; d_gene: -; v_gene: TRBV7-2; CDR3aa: CASGIGGLSPNEKLFF; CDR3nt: TGTGCCAGCGGTATCGGGGGGCTATCCCCTAATGAAAAACTGTTTTTT
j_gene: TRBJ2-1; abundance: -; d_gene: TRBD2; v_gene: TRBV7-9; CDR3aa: CASSHPSGRVFEQFF; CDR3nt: TGTGCCAGCAGTCACCCTAGCGGGAGAGTGTTTGAGCAGTTCTTC
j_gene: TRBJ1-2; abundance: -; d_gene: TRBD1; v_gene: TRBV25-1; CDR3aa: CASSETGTGGRLYGYTF; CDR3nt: TGTGCCAGCAGTGAGACCGGGACAGGGGGCCGACTTTATGGCTACACCTTC
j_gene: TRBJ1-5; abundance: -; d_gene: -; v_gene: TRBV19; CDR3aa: CASSLRTGSNQPQHF; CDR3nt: TGTGCCAGTAGTCTCAGGACGGGGTCCAATCAGCCCCAGCATTTT
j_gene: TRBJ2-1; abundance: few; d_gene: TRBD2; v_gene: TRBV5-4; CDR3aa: CASSPGAGGPDNEQFF; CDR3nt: TGTGCCAGCAGCCCTGGAGCGGGAGGGCCCGACAATGAGCAGTTCTTC
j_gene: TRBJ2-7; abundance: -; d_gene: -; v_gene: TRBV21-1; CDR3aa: CASSILDQTGEQYF; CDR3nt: TGTGCCAGCAGCATCCTTGATCAGACTGGCGAGCAGTACTTC
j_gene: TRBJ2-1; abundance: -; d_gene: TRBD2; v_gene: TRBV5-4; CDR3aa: CASSLASGRALGNEQFF; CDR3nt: TGTGCCAGCAGCTTGGCTAGCGGGAGGGCCCTGGGCAATGAGCAGTTCTTC
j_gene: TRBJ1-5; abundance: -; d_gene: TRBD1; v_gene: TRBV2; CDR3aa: CASRPGQPAGNQPQHF; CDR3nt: TGTGCCAGCAGGCCGGGACAGCCGGCCGGTAATCAGCCCCAGCATTTT
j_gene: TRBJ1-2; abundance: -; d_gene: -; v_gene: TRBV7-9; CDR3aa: CASSLESPVGGYTF; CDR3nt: TGTGCCAGCAGCTTAGAGTCCCCAGTTGGCGGCTACACCTTC
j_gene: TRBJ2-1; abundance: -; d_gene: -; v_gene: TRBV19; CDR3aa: CASRTARTSYEQFF; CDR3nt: TGTGCCAGTCGTACGGCGCGGACATCCTATGAGCAGTTCTTC
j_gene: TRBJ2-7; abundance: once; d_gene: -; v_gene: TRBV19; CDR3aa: CASSIGGTTIYEQYF; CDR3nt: TGTGCCAGTAGTATAGGGGGCACAACCATCTACGAGCAGTACTTC
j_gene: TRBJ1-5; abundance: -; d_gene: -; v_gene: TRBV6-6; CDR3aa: CASKVLFAGVFQPQHF; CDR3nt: TGTGCCAGCAAAGTATTGTTCGCGGGGGTCTTTCAGCCCCAGCATTTT
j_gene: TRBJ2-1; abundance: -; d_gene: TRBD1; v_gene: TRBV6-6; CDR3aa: CASSSPGQGYNEQFF; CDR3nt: TGTGCCAGCAGTTCCCCGGGACAGGGGTACAATGAGCAGTTCTTC
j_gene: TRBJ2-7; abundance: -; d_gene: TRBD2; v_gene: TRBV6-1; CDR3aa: CASSEGLAPYF; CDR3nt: TGTGCCAGCAGTGAAGGACTAGCTCCGTACTTC
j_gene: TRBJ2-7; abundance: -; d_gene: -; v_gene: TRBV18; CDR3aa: CASSMTGYEQYF; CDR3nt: TGTGCCAGCTCCATGACCGGATACGAGCAGTACTTC
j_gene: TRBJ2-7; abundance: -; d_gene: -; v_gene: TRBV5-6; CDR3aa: CASSAIQRYEQYF; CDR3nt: TGTGCCAGCAGCGCCATTCAAAGGTACGAGCAGTACTTC
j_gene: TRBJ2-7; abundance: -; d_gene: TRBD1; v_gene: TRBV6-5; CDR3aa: CASSTRTGSNEQYF; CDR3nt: TGTGCCAGCAGTACCCGGACAGGGAGCAACGAGCAGTACTTC
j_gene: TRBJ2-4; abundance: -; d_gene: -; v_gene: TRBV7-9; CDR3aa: CASSLSDLAKNIQYF; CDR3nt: TGTGCCAGCAGCTTGTCCGACCTAGCCAAAAACATTCAGTACTTC
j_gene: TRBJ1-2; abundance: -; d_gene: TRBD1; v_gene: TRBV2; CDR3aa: CASAGQGAVYGYTF; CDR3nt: TGTGCCAGCGCAGGACAGGGGGCGGTCTATGGCTACACCTTC
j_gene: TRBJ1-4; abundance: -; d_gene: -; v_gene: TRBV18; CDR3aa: CASSRTERGGEKLFF; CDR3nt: TGTGCCAGCTCACGAACGGAGAGGGGGGGCGAAAAACTGTTTTTT
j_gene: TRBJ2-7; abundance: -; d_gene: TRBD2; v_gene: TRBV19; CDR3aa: CASSPKSGSGYEQYF; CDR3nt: TGTGCCAGTAGCCCCAAAAGCGGGAGTGGTTACGAGCAGTACTTC
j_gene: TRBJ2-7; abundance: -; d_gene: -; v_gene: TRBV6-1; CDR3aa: CASSEGHEQYF; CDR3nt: TGTGCCAGCAGTGAAGGGCACGAGCAGTACTTC
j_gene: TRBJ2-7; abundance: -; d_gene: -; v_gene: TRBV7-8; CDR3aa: CASSYTDSGLTYEQYF; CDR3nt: TGTGCCAGCAGCTATACGGACAGCGGTTTAACCTACGAGCAGTACTTC
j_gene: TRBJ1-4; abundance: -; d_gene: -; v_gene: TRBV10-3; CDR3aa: CAISPHNLDSNEKLFF; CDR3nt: TGTGCCATCAGCCCTCACAATCTGGACAGTAATGAAAAACTGTTTTTT
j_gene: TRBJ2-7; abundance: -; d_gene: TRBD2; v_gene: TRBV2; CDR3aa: CASLRLGLANEQYF; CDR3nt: TGTGCCAGCCTACGCCTGGGACTAGCAAACGAGCAGTACTTC
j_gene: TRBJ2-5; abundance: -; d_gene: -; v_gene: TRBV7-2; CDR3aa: CASSTTSETQYF; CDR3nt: TGTGCCAGCAGCACTACATCAGAGACCCAGTACTTC
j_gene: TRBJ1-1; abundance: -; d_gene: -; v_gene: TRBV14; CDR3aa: CASSVTANTEAFF; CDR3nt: TGTGCCAGCAGCGTTACCGCGAACACTGAAGCTTTCTTT
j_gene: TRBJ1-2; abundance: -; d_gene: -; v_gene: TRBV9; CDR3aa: CASSVSPGTSNYGYTF; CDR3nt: TGTGCCAGCAGCGTAAGCCCAGGCACTTCTAACTATGGCTACACCTTC
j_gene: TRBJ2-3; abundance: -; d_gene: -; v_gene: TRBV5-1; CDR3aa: CASMDTGTDTQYF; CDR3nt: TGCGCCAGCATGGACACTGGAACAGATACGCAGTATTTT
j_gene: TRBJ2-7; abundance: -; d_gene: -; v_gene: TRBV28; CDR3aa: CASSLTGTLYEQYF; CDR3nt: TGTGCCAGCAGTTTGACGGGGACACTTTACGAGCAGTACTTC